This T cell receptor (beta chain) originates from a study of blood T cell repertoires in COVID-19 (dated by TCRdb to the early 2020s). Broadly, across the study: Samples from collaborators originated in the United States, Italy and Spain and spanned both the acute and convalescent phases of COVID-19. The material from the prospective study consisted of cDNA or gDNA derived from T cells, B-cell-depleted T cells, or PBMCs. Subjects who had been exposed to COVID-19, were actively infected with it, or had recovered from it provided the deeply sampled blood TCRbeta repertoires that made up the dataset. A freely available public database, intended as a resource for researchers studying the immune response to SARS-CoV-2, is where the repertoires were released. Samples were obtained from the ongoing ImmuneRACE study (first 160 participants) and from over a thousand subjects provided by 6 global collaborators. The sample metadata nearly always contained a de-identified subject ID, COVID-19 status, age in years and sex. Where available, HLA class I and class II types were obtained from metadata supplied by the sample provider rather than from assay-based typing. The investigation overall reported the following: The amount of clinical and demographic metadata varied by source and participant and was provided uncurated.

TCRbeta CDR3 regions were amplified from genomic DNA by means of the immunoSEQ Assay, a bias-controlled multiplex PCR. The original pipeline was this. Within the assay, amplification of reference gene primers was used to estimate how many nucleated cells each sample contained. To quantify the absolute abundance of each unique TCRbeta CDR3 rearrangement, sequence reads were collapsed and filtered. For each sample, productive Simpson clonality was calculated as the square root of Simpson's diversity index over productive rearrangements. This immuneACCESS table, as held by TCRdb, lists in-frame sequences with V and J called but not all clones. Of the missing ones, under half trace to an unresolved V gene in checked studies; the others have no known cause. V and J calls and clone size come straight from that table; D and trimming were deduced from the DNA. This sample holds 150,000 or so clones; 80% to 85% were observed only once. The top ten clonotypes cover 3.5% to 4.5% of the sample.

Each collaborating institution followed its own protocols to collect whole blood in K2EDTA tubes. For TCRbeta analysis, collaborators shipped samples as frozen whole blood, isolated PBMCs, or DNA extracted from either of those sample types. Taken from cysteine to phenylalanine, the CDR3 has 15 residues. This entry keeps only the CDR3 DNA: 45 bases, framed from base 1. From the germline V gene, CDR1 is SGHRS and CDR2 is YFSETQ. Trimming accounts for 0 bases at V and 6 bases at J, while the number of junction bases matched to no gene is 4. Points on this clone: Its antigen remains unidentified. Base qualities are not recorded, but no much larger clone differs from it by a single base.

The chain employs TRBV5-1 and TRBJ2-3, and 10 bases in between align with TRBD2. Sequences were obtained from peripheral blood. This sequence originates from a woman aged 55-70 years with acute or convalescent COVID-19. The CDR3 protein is CASSLVGTSADTQYF. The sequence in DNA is TGCGCCAGCAGCTTGGTAGGGACTAGCGCGGATACGCAGTATTTT.